This T cell receptor beta chain was sequenced in a study of fetal regulatory T cell absence and autoimmunity. Across the study: The IPEX patients lacked clinical diabetes but had exocrine pancreas autoimmunity.

In the case of this clone: The antigen is not known.

Germline V gives CDR1 MGHDK, CDR2 SYGVNS. V was pared by 4 bases and J by 9 bases, with 18 bases between. The CDR3 totals 15 residues. The protocol was immunoSEQ multiplex PCR, while the TCRdb copy is restricted to in-frame clones and leaves out a portion. The table records more than 90,000 clones, roughly 78% of them present only once. Study-wide results and caveats: Cord blood and pancreas showed broadly similar TRB gene family usage. Pancreas TCRs were oligoclonally enriched versus cord blood, some clones over 85-fold.

The chain couples TRBV25-1 to TRBJ2-2; D perhaps matches TRBD2 (6 bases). This clonotype was sampled from a male donor with IPEX syndrome. What was sequenced was pancreas tissue. The CDR3 here is CASSAAGRRNRELFF. Here the CDR3 DNA reads TGTGCCAGCAGTGCCGCGGGGAGACGCAACCGGGAGCTGTTTTTT. Based on the CDR3 plus reference TRBV25-1 and TRBJ2-2, the full variable domain is EADIYQTPRYLVIGTGKKITLECSQTMGHDKMYWYQQDPGMELHLIHYSYGVNSTEKGDLSSESTVSRIRTEHFPLTLESARPSHTSQYLCASSAAGRRNRELFFGEGSRLTVL.